The entry below describes one TCR beta chain. Its antigen is not known. Germline CDR1 SGHRS, CDR2 YFSETQ. This CDR3 region has 20 residues. The V gene lost 0 bases and the J gene lost 0 bases, with 22 bases spanning the gap. Both 60 Vbeta primers and 13 Jbeta primers went into the PCR. Clones were sequenced by immunoSEQ multiplex PCR, and TCRdb holds only the in-frame ones, with some missing. This table holds approximately 120,000 clones, 76% found once. The data were obtained in a study of cytomegalovirus exposure and HLA in healthy donors. Study findings and constraints: Rates of TCR association differed by HLA locus in a later analysis, with DRB1 highest and HLA-C lowest. Serostatus for CMV was the only available immune exposure information.

This chain connects TRBV5-1 to TRBJ2-1; tentative D call: TRBD1 (6 bases). This receptor was taken from a man aged 45-60 years in good health and CMV-seronegative. The source material was PBMCs. The CDR3 protein is CASSLGTVFRGPSSYNEQFF. The CDR3 DNA follows: TGCGCCAGCAGCTTGGGGACAGTCTTCCGTGGGCCGAGCTCCTACAATGAGCAGTTCTTC.